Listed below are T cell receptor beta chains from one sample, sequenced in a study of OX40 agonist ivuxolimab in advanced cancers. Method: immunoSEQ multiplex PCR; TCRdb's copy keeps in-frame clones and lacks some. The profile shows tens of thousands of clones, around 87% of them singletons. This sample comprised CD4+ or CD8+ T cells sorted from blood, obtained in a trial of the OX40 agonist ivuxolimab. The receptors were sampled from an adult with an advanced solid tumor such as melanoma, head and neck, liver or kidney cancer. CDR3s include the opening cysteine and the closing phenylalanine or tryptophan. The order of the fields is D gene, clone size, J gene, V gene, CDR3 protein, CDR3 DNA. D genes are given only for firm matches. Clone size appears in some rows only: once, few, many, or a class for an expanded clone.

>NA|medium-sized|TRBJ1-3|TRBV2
CASRDRTSGNTIYF
TGTGCCAGCAGGGACCGGACCTCTGGAAACACCATATATTTT
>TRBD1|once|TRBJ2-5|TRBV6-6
CASSQGQGGETQYF
TGTGCCAGCAGTCAAGGACAGGGGGGAGAGACCCAGTACTTC
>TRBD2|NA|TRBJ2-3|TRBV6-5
CASTQSFLAGNTQYF
TGTGCCAGCACCCAAAGTTTCCTAGCGGGTAATACGCAGTATTTT
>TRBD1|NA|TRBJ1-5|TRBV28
CASSSIGQGRSQPQHF
TGTGCCAGCAGTTCTATTGGACAGGGGCGGAGTCAGCCCCAGCATTTT
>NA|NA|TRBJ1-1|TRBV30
CAWSVGPGNTEAFF
TGTGCCTGGAGTGTAGGGCCTGGAAACACTGAAGCTTTCTTT
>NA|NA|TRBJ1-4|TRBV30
CAWTNYGGTEKLFF
TGTGCCTGGACCAACTACGGGGGAACTGAAAAACTGTTTTTT
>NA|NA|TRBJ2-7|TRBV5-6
CASSLGQIYEQYF
TGTGCCAGCAGCTTGGGACAGATATACGAGCAGTACTTC
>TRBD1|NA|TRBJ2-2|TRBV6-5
CASRRRDRNTGELFF
TGTGCCAGCAGGCGCCGGGACAGAAACACCGGGGAGCTGTTTTTT
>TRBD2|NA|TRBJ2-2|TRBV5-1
CASSLREAGELFF
TGCGCCAGCAGCTTGCGGGAGGCCGGGGAGCTGTTTTTT
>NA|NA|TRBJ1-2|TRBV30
CAWSTAGDGYTF
TGTGCCTGGAGTACGGCGGGGGATGGCTACACCTTC
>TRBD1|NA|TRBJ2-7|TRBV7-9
CASSLDRGGSPYEQYF
TGTGCCAGCAGCTTAGATCGAGGGGGCAGCCCCTACGAGCAGTACTTC
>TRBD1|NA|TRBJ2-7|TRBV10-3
CAIKPDRGSYEQYF
TGTGCCATCAAACCAGACAGGGGGTCCTACGAGCAGTACTTC
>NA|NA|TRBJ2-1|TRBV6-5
CASSSKGAGHNEQFF
TGTGCCAGCAGTTCCAAGGGAGCCGGGCACAATGAGCAGTTCTTC
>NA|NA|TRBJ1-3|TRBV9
CASSVGSSSGNTIYF
TGTGCCAGCAGCGTAGGTTCTAGCTCTGGAAACACCATATATTTT
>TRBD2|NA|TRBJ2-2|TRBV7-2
CASSSGGLAGGMAGELFF
TGTGCCAGCAGCTCCGGGGGACTAGCGGGAGGGATGGCCGGGGAGCTGTTTTTT
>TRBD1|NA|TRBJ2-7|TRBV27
CASSLSPQGASEQYF
TGTGCCAGCAGTTTATCCCCACAGGGGGCCTCCGAGCAGTACTTC
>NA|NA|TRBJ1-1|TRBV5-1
CASSLGRVGTEAFF
TGCGCCAGCAGCTTGGGCAGGGTGGGCACTGAAGCTTTCTTT
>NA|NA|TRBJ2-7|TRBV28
CASSTPGTSYEQYF
TGTGCCAGCAGTACCCCCGGGACCTCCTACGAGCAGTACTTC
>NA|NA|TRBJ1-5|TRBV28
CASSLWGVLRHQPQHF
TGTGCCAGCAGTTTATGGGGGGTCCTCAGGCATCAGCCCCAGCATTTT
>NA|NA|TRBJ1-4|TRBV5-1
CASSLVPATNEKLFF
TGCGCCAGCAGCTTGGTCCCAGCCACTAATGAAAAACTGTTTTTT
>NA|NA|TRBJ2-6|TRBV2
CASSSYSSGANVLTF
TGTGCCAGCAGTTCGTATAGCTCTGGGGCCAACGTCCTGACTTTC
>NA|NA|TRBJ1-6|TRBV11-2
CASSRGAGEHSPLHF
TGTGCCAGCAGCCGGGGAGCCGGGGAGCATTCACCCCTCCACTTT
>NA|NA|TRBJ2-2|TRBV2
CASRLSEGNTGELFF
TGTGCCAGCAGACTTTCGGAGGGTAACACCGGGGAGCTGTTTTTT
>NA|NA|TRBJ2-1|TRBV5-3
CARSFSAGAIYNEQFF
TGTGCCAGAAGCTTCTCGGCGGGGGCTATCTACAATGAGCAGTTCTTC
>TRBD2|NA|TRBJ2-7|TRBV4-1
CASSLLTGTTYEQYF
TGCGCCAGCAGCCTCCTAACCGGGACTACCTACGAGCAGTACTTC
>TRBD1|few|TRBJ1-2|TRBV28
CASSSGQGYGYTF
TGTGCCAGCAGCTCGGGACAGGGGTATGGCTACACCTTC
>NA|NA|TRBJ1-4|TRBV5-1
CASSEVAVATNEKLFF
TGCGCCAGCAGCGAAGTCGCAGTTGCAACTAATGAAAAACTGTTTTTT
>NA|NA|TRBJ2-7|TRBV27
CASSLSAGPHEQYF
TGTGCCAGCAGTTTATCGGCAGGGCCCCACGAGCAGTACTTC
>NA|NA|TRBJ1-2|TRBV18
CASSGTASYGYTF
TGTGCCAGCTCAGGGACGGCAAGCTATGGCTACACCTTC
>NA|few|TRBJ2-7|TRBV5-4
CASSLAGISYEQYF
TGTGCCAGCAGCTTGGCGGGGATATCCTACGAGCAGTACTTC
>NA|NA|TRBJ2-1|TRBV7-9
CASSPRGGDEQFF
TGTGCCAGCAGCCCTAGGGGGGGGGATGAGCAGTTCTTC
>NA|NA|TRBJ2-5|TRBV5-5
CASSLGQPQETQYF
TGTGCCAGCAGCTTAGGGCAGCCCCAAGAGACCCAGTACTTC
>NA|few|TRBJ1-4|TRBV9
CASSVVVPSRRW
TGTGCCAGCAGCGTAGTCGTCCCTTCCCGGCGTTGG
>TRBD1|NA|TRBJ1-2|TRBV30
CAWTGGPGGYTF
TGTGCCTGGACAGGGGGCCCGGGTGGCTACACCTTC